The TCR beta chain described here comes from a study of OX40 agonist ivuxolimab in advanced cancers. For the study at large: Patients were under 90% male with ages about 20 to 79, mean roughly 64. General study findings and limits: Antigens targeted by the expanded peripheral T cells were not determined.

Sequenced by immunoSEQ multiplex PCR; TCRdb stores in-frame clones only, minus some. This sample yields about 42,000 clones, of which 82% are seen a single time; roughly 24% belongs to the top ten. The cohort excluded patients with autoimmune disease history or systemic immunosuppression. Germline assignment: CDR1 SGHTA and CDR2 FQGNSA. CDR3 length: 15 residues. The V gene end was trimmed by 5 bases and the J gene end by 3 bases; junction bases not matched to a gene: 3. Remarks on this clone: Its antigen is unidentified.

The chain recombines TRBV7-2 with TRBJ2-1; the match to TRBD2 covers 11 bases. The TCR comes from an adult with an advanced solid tumor such as melanoma, head and neck, liver or kidney cancer. The starting material was CD4+ or CD8+ T cells sorted from blood, obtained in a trial of the OX40 agonist ivuxolimab. The CDR3 loop is CASSILAGDYNEQFF. The CDR3 bases are TGTGCCAGCAGCATACTAGCGGGGGACTACAATGAGCAGTTCTTC. Looking up the rest from reference TRBV7-2 and TRBJ2-1 gives the full variable domain: GAGVSQSPSNKVTEKGKDVELRCDPISGHTALYWYRQSLGQGLEFLIYFQGNSAPDKSGLPSDRFSAERTGGSVSTLTIQRTQQEDSAVYLCASSILAGDYNEQFFGPGTRLTVL.